These 5 T cell receptor beta chains came from one sample sequenced in a study of blood T cell repertoires in COVID-19. Profiled with immunoSEQ multiplex PCR; TCRdb holds only in-frame clones, not every one. Of 400,000 to 500,000 clones in the sample, approximately 91% are singletons; the top ten hold approximately 1.5%. The specimen sequenced was PBMCs or T cells enriched from blood (not recorded which). Receptors were obtained from a woman under 30 who had been exposed to COVID-19.

The rearrangement links TRBV15 to TRBJ1-3, with 9 bases that match TRBD1. CDR1 and CDR2 from the germline V gene are LNHNV and YYDKDF (reference sequence). The CDR3 runs to 20 residues. Germline trimming cut 0 bases from V and 0 bases from J; bases unmatched to any gene: 12. The CDR3 coding sequence is TGTGCCACCAGCAGAGAAGCCGGGGACAGGGAAGGGTACTCTGGAAACACCATATATTTT. Its translation: CATSREAGDREGYSGNTIYF.

The rearrangement uses TRBV3-1 (or the pseudogene TRBV3-2) and TRBJ2-7, with 8 bases fitting TRBD1. Germline CDR1 and CDR2: LGHDT and YNNKEL (reference sequence). V was pared by 6 bases and J by 2 bases, with 6 bases of the junction left unmatched. The CDR3 covers 14 residues. In nucleotides, the CDR3 is TGTGCCAGCAGGAAAGGGACAGGACCCTACGAGCAGTACTTC. Translating gives CASRKGTGPYEQYF.

For this clone: The same CDR3 also results from other DNA sequences found in this sample. The CDR3 spells CASSPTGGNYGYTF. DNA of the CDR3: TGCGCCAGCAGCCCGACAGGAGGAAACTATGGCTACACCTTC. The chain uses TRBV5-1 and TRBJ1-2; tentatively, D is TRBD1 (6 bases). The CDR3 consists of 14 residues. The V end was cut by 4 bases, the J end by 2 bases, with 12 bases between. The germline gives CDR1 SGHRS, CDR2 YFSETQ.

This clone occurred once. The gene calls are TRBV5-1 and TRBJ2-5, with 7 bases fitting TRBD2. This CDR3 contains 15 residues. Losses at the gene ends were 2 bases for V and 3 bases for J; bases not matched to a gene: 7. CDR1 SGHRS and CDR2 YFSETQ come from the germline V gene. The CDR3 DNA reads as TGCGCCAGCAGCTTAAAAGGACTAGAAGAAGAGACCCAGTACTTC. Translating it yields CASSLKGLEEETQYF.

CDR3 residues: CASTTLTSVPRNEQFF. DNA of the CDR3: TGTGCCAGCACGACGTTGACTAGTGTCCCCCGCAATGAGCAGTTCTTC. The chain links TRBV11-2 to TRBJ2-1; tentatively, D is TRBD2 (6 bases). The ends were cut back, 7 bases at V and 6 bases at J, with 22 bases in the middle. CDR3 size: 16 residues. CDR1 and CDR2 (germline): SGHAT, FQNNGV. The full variable domain, completed using reference TRBV11-2 and TRBJ2-1, is EAGVAQSPRYKIIEKRQSVAFWCNPISGHATLYWYQQILGQGPKLLIQFQNNGVVDDSQLPKDRFSAERLKGVDSTLKIQPAKLEDSAVYLCASTTLTSVPRNEQFFGPGTRLTVL.